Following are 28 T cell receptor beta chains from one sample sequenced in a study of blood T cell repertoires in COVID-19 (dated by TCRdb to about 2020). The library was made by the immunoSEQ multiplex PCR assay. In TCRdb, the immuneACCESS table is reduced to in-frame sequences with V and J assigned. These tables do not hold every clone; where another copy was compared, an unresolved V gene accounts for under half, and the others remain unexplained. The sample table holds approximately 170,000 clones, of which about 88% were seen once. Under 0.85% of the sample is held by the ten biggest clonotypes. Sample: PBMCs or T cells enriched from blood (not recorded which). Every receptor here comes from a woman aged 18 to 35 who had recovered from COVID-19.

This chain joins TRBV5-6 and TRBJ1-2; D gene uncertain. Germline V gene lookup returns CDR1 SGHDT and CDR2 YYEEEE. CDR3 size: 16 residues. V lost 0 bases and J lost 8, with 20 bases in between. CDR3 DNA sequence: TGTGCCAGCAGCTTGGCGGGGAGTGAAGGCCACTGGGGCTACACCTTC. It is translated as CASSLAGSEGHWGYTF.

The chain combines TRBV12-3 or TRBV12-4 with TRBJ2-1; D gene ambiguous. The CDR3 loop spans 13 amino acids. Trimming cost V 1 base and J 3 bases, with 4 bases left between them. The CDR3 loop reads CASSLGHYNEQFF. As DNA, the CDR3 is TGTGCCAGCAGTTTAGGACACTACAATGAGCAGTTCTTC.

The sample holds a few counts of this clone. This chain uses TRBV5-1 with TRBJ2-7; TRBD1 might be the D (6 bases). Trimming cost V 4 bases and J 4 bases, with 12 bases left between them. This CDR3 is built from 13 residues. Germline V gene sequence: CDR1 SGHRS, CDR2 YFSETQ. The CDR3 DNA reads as TGCGCCAGCAGCCACCCGGACAGATACGAGCAGTACTTC. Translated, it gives CASSHPDRYEQYF.

The CDR3 region has the DNA TGTGCCAGCAGTTTAAGCGCGGGCCCATACTACGAGCAGTACTTC. It translates to CASSLSAGPYYEQYF. The chain joins TRBV27 to TRBJ2-7, with D possibly being TRBD2 (5 bases). The CDR3 covers 15 residues. The V gene lost 2 bases and the J gene lost 3 bases, with 14 bases spanning the gap. The germline gives CDR1 MNHEY, CDR2 SMNVEV (reference sequence).

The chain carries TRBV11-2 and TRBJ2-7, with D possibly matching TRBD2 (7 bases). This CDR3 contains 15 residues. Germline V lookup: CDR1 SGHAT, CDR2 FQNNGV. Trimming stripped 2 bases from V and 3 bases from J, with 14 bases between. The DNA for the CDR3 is TGTGCCAGCAGCTTACGGGGGGCTTTTTACTACGAGCAGTACTTC. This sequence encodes CASSLRGAFYYEQYF.

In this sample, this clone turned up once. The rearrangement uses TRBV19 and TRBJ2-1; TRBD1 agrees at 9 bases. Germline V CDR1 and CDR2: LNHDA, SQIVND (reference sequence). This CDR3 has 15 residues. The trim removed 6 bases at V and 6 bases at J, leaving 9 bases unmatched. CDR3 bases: TGTGCCAGTAGGCGGGCCTCGGGACAGGGCAATGAGCAGTTCTTC. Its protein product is CASRRASGQGNEQFF.

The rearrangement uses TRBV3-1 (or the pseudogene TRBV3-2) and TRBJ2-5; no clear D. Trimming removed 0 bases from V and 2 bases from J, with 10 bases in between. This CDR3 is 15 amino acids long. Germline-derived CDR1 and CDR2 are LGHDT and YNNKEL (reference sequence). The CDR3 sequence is CASSQELRIQETQYF. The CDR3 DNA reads TGTGCCAGCAGCCAAGAGTTGAGAATACAAGAGACCCAGTACTTC.

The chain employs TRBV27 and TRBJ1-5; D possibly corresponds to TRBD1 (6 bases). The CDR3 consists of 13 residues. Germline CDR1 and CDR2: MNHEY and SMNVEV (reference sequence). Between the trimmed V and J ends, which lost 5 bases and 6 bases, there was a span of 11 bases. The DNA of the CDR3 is TGTGCCAGCAGTGTCAGGGACACTCAGCCCCAGCATTTT. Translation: CASSVRDTQPQHF.

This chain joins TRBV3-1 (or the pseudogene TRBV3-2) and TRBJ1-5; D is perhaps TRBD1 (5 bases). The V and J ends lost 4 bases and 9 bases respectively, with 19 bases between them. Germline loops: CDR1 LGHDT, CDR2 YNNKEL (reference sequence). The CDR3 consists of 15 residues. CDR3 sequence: CASSRTPGGEGPQHF. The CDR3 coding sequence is TGTGCCAGCAGCCGGACCCCGGGGGGGGAAGGGCCCCAGCATTTT.

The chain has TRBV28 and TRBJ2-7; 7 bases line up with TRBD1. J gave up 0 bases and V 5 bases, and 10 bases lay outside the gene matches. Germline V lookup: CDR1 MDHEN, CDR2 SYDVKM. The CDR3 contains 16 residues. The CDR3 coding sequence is TGTGCCAGCAGTACAAGTTACAGGGGACCCTCCTACGAGCAGTACTTC. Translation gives CASSTSYRGPSYEQYF.

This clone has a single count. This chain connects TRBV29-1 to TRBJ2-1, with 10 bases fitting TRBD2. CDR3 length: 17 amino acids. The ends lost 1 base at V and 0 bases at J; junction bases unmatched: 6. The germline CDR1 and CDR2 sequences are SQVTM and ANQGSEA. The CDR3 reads CSVEGLAGAYSYNEQFF. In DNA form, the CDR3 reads TGCAGCGTTGAAGGCCTAGCGGGAGCGTACTCCTACAATGAGCAGTTCTTC.

The CDR3 here is CAWSVRLATFPETQYF. The CDR3 region has the DNA TGTGCCTGGAGTGTACGGCTAGCCACTTTTCCAGAGACCCAGTACTTC. The chain carries TRBV30 and TRBJ2-5, with a possible D match to TRBD2 (5 bases). Germline V gene data show CDR1 as GTSNPN and CDR2 as SVGIG (reference sequence). This CDR3 spans 16 amino acids. Trimming took off 0 bases at V and 4 bases at J, with 18 bases between the two ends.

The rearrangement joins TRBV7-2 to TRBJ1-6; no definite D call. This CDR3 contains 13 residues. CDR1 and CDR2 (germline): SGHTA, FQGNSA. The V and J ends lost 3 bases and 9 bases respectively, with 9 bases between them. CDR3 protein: CASSFGYGSPLHF. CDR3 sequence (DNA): TGTGCCAGCAGCTTCGGTTATGGTTCACCCCTCCACTTT.

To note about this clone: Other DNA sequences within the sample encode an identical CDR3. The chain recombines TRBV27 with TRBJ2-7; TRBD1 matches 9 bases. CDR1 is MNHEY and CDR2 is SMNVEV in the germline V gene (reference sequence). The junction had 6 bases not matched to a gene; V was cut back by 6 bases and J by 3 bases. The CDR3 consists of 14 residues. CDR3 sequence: CASSLGQGLYEQYF. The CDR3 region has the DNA TGTGCCAGCAGCCTGGGACAGGGCCTCTACGAGCAGTACTTC.

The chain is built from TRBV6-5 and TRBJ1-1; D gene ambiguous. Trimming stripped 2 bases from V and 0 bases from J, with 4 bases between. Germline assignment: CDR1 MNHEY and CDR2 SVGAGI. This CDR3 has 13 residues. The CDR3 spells CASSYSLNTEAFF. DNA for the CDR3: TGTGCCAGCAGTTACAGCCTGAACACTGAAGCTTTCTTT.

CDR3 sequence: CASSRTSRDTEAFF. CDR3 sequence (DNA): TGTGCCAGCAGCCGAACTTCCAGGGACACTGAAGCTTTCTTT. The chain couples TRBV7-6 to TRBJ1-1, with D perhaps TRBD1 (5 bases). CDR3 length: 14 residues. Per the germline V gene, CDR1 is SGHVS and CDR2 is FNYEAQ. V was trimmed by 5 bases and J by 3 bases, leaving 13 bases between them.

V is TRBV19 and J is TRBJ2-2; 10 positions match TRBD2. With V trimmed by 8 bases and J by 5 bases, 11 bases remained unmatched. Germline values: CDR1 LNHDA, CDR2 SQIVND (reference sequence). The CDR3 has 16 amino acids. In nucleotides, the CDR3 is TGTGCCAGTCACGACAGTCTAGCGGGAGAAACCGGGGAGCTGTTTTTT. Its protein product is CASHDSLAGETGELFF. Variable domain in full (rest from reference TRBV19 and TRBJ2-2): DGGITQSPKYLFRKEGQNVTLSCEQNLNHDAMYWYRQDPGQGLRLIYYSQIVNDFQKGDIAEGYSVSREKKESFPLTVTSAQKNPTAFYLCASHDSLAGETGELFFGEGSRLTVL.

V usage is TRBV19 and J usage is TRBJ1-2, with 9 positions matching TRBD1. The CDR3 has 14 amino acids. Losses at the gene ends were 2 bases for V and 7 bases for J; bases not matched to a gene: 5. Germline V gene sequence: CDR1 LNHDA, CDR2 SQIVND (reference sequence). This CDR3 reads CASSINRGRGGYTF. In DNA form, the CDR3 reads TGTGCCAGTAGTATAAACAGGGGGCGCGGTGGCTACACCTTC.

As DNA, the CDR3 is TGTGCCAGCAGCACCGACGGGACTAGCGGCTACGAGCAGTACTTC. Its protein is CASSTDGTSGYEQYF. The rearrangement uses TRBV7-8 and TRBJ2-7; TRBD2 agrees at 11 bases. The CDR3 has 15 residues. V gave up 5 bases and J gave up 3 bases; unmatched junction bases: 6. From germline, CDR1 is SGHVS and CDR2 FQNEAQ.

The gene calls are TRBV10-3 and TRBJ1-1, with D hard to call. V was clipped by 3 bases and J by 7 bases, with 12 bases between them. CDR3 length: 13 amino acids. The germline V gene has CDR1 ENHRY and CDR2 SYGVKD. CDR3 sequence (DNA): TGTGCCATCAGTGAAAGGAGTCCCGGTGAAGCTTTCTTT. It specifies CAISERSPGEAFF.

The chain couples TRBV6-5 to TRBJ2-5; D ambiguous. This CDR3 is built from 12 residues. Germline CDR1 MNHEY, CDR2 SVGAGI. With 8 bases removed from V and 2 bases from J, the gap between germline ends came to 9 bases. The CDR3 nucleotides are TGTGCCAGCGGCCTGACACAAGAGACCCAGTACTTC. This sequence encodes CASGLTQETQYF.

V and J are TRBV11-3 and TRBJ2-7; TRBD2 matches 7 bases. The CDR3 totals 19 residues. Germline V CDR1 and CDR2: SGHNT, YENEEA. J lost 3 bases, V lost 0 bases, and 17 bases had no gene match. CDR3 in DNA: TGTGCCAGCAGCTTAGATGGCCCCCCACGGCGGGAGAGGGGCTACGAGCAGTACTTC. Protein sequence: CASSLDGPPRRERGYEQYF.

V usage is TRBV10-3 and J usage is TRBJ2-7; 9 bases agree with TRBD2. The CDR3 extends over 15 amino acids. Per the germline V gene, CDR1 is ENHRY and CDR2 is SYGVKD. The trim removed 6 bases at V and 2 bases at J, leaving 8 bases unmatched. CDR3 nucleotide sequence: TGTGCCATCAGGGACCTTAGCGGGAGACCCTACGAGCAGTACTTC. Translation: CAIRDLSGRPYEQYF.

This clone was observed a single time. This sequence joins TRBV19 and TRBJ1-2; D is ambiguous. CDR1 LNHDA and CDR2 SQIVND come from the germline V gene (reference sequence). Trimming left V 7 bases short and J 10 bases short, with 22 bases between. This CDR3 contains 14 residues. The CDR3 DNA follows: TGTGCCAGTATCGCCGACGGCGTGGGCGGGGACTACACCTTC. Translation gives CASIADGVGGDYTF.

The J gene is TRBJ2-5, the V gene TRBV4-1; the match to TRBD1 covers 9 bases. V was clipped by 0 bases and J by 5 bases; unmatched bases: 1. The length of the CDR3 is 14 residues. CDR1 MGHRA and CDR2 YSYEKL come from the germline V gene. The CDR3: CASSQEGQGETQYF. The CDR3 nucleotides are TGCGCCAGCAGCCAAGAAGGACAGGGGGAGACCCAGTACTTC.

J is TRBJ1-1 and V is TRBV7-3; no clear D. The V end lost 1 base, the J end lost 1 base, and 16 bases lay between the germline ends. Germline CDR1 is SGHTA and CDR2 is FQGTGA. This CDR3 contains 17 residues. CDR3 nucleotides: TGTGCCAGCAGCTTAAACGGAGGACTTGGGCGGAACACTGAAGCTTTCTTT. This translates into CASSLNGGLGRNTEAFF.

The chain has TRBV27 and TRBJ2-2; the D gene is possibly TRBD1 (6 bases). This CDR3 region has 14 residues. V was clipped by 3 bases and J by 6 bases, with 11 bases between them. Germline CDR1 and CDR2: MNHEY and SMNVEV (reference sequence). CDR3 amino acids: CASSFRYRAGELFF. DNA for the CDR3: TGTGCCAGCAGTTTCCGATACAGGGCCGGGGAGCTGTTTTTT.

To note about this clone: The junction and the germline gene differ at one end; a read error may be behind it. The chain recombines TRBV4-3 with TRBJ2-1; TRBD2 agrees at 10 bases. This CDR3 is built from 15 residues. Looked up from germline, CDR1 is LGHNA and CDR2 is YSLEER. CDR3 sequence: CASSQGLSSGSSWIF. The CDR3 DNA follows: TGCGCCAGCAGCCAAGGTTTGTCTAGCGGGAGTAGTTGGATCTTC.